The present entry profiles one T cell receptor (beta chain) with its context. These data originate in a study of blood T cell repertoires in COVID-19. Authors' processing steps: Researchers report that nucleated cell counts were estimated from reference gene primer amplification. The data were produced by immunoSEQ multiplex PCR, yet TCRdb's version contains in-frame clones alone and is incomplete. V, J and clone size are those of that table, while D and trimming were read from the DNA. The table records approximately 260,000 clones, 87% of them present only once. This CDR3 spans 16 amino acids. CDR1 and CDR2 (germline): LNHNV, YYDKDF (reference sequence). V dropped 7 bases and J dropped 4 bases, with 22 bases sitting between them.

This rearrangement joins TRBV15 to TRBJ1-1; D might be TRBD1 (6 bases). This TCR was sampled from a woman under 40 with acute COVID-19. Sequences were obtained from PBMCs or T cells enriched from blood (not recorded which). The CDR3 nucleotides are TGTGCCACCACCCCAAAGGGGGGGGTGAAAGGCACTGAAGCTTTCTTT. Its translation: CATTPKGGVKGTEAFF. Drawing the rest from reference TRBV15 and TRBJ1-1, the complete variable domain is DAMVIQNPRYQVTQFGKPVTLSCSQTLNHNVMYWYQQKSSQAPKLLFHYYDKDFNNEADTPDNFQSRRPNTSFCFLDIRSPGLGDTAMYLCATTPKGGVKGTEAFFGQGTRLTVV.